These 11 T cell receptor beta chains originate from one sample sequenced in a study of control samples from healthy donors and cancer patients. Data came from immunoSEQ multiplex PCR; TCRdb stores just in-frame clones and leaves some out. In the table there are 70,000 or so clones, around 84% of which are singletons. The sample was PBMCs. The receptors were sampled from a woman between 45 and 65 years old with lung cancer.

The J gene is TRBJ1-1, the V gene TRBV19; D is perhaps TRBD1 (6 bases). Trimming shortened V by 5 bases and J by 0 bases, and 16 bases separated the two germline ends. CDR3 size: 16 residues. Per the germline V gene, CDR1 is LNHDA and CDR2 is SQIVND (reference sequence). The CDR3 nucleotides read TGTGCCAGTAGTTCAAGACAGGTCCGCTTGAACACTGAAGCTTTCTTT. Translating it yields CASSSRQVRLNTEAFF.

For the CDR3, the DNA is TGTGCCAGCAGGGCAAGAGTGTATGGCTACACCTTC. Translated: CASRARVYGYTF. The chain employs TRBV2 and TRBJ1-2, with D uncertain. The CDR3 spans 12 residues. CDR1 is SNHLY, CDR2 FYNNEI, per germline. V shed 6 bases and J shed 5 bases, with 10 bases lying between them.

CDR3 sequence: CASSLEGQQTGELFF. The CDR3 coding sequence is TGTGCCAGCAGCTTAGAGGGACAGCAGACCGGGGAGCTGTTTTTT. V gene TRBV7-9 combines with J gene TRBJ2-2; 7 bases agree with TRBD1. V lost 1 base to trimming and J lost 5 bases; unmatched junction nucleotides: 4. Germline V gene sequence: CDR1 SEHNR, CDR2 FQNEAQ (reference sequence). This CDR3 comprises 15 residues.

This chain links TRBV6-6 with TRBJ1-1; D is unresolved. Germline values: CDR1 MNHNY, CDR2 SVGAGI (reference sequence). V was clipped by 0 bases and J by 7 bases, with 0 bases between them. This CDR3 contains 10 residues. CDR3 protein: CASSYSEAFF. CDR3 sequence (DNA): TGTGCCAGCAGTTACTCTGAAGCTTTCTTT.

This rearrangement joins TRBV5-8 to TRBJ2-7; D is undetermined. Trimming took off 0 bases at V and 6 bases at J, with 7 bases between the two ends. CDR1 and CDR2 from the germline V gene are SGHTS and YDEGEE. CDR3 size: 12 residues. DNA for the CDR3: TGTGCCAGCAGCTTGGAGGGAATCGAGCAGTACTTC. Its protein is CASSLEGIEQYF.

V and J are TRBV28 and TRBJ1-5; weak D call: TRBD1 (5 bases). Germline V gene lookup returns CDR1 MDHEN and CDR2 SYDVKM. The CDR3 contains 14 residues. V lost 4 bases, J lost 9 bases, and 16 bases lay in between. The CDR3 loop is CASSYSGTWSPQHF. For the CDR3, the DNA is TGTGCCAGCAGTTATTCAGGGACGTGGTCGCCCCAGCATTTT.

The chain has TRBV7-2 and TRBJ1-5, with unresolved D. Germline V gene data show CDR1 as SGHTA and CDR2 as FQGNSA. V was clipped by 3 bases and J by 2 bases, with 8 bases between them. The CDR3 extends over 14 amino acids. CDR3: CASSFDVGNQPQHF. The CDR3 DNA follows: TGTGCCAGCAGCTTTGACGTCGGCAATCAGCCCCAGCATTTT.

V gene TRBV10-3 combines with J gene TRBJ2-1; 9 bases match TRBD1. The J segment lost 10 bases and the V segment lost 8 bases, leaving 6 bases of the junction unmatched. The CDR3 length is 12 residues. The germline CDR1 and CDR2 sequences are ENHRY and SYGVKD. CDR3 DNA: TGTGCCATCTCGGGACAGGGATCGGAGCAGTTCTTC. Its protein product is CAISGQGSEQFF.

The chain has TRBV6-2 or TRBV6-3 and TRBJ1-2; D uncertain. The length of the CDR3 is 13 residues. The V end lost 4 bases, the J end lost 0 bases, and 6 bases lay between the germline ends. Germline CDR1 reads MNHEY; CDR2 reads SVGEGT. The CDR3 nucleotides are TGTGCCAGCAGTTTCCAAGCTAACTATGGCTACACCTTC. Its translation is CASSFQANYGYTF.

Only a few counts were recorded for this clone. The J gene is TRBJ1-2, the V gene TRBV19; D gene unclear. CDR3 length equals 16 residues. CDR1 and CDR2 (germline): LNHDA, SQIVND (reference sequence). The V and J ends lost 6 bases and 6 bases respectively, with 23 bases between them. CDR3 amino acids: CASSTRWTEGYDGYTF. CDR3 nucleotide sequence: TGTGCCAGTAGCACGCGTTGGACGGAGGGATACGATGGCTACACCTTC.

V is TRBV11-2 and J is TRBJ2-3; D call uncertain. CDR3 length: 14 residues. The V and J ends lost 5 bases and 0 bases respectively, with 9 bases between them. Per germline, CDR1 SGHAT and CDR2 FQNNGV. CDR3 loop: CASSQHDSTDTQYF. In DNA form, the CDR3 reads TGTGCCAGCAGCCAACACGACAGCACAGATACGCAGTATTTT.